The 5 T cell receptor beta chains presented below share a single source sample, sequenced in a study of blood T cells in healthy people across ages (dated by TCRdb to between 2015 and 2016). Libraries were built with 5' RACE. The sequencer was an Illumina HiSeq 2500. A second PCR of about 7 to 12 cycles was performed with a sample-barcoded 5' primer and a J-beta primer mix. Using fastp at Q25 and MiXCR, TCRdb reprocessed the public reads and kept productive beta chains. All rows with the same CDR3 protein become a single entry with the most common DNA and genes. This sample lists about 800,000 distinct CDR3 sequences; nearly 60% were detected once. Clones ranked in the top ten supply around 20% of the sample. The sequenced material came from blood. The receptors derive from a man in his thirties or forties in good health.

This clonotype came up a few times. The chain carries TRBV20-1 and TRBJ2-5, with 8 bases identical to TRBD2. With the DNA end fitting TRBJ2-7 better, the J assignment may be wrong. Germline CDR1 reads DFQATT; CDR2 reads SNEGSKA (reference sequence). This CDR3 has 14 residues. CDR3 bases: TGCAGTGCCGTGATAGCGGGAACGTCTGGCGAGCAGTACTTC. It codes for CSAVIAGTSGEQYF.

V gene TRBV7-9 combines with J gene TRBJ2-3, with 8 bases that match TRBD2. The CDR3 covers 15 residues. Germline-derived CDR1 and CDR2 are SEHNR and FQNEAQ (reference sequence). Unmatched junction bases numbered 8, after V lost 4 bases and J lost 5 bases. CDR3 loop: CASSSDSGGRDTQYF. The CDR3 DNA sequence: TGTGCCAGCAGCTCCGACTCGGGGGGGCGAGATACGCAGTATTTT.

This chain uses TRBV7-8 with TRBJ1-2, with 7 bases fitting TRBD1. CDR3 length equals 14 residues. Looked up from germline, CDR1 is SGHVS and CDR2 is FQNEAQ. Losses at the gene ends were 5 bases for V and 7 bases for J; bases not matched to a gene: 10. CDR3 sequence: CASSPRQGTAGYTF. DNA for the CDR3: TGTGCCAGCAGCCCCCGACAGGGAACCGCTGGCTACACCTTC.

The chain is built from TRBV28 and TRBJ2-3; no clear D gene. CDR3 length: 13 amino acids. Germline assignment: CDR1 MDHEN and CDR2 SYDVKM. The ends were cut back, 6 bases at V and 5 bases at J, with 12 bases in the middle. This chain's CDR3 is CASREWGKDTQYF. The CDR3 DNA is TGTGCCAGCAGGGAGTGGGGTAAAGATACGCAGTATTTT.

Only a few counts were recorded for this clonotype. The V and J genes are TRBV7-9 and TRBJ2-1; the match to TRBD2 covers 11 bases. After removal of 6 bases from V and 5 bases from J, the junction contained 15 bases not matched to a gene. This CDR3 is built from 18 residues. Germline V lookup: CDR1 SEHNR, CDR2 FQNEAQ (reference sequence). The CDR3 coding sequence is TGTGCCAGCAGTTTACCCCTGAGACTAGCGGGAAAGAACAATGAGCAGTTCTTC. It encodes CASSLPLRLAGKNNEQFF.